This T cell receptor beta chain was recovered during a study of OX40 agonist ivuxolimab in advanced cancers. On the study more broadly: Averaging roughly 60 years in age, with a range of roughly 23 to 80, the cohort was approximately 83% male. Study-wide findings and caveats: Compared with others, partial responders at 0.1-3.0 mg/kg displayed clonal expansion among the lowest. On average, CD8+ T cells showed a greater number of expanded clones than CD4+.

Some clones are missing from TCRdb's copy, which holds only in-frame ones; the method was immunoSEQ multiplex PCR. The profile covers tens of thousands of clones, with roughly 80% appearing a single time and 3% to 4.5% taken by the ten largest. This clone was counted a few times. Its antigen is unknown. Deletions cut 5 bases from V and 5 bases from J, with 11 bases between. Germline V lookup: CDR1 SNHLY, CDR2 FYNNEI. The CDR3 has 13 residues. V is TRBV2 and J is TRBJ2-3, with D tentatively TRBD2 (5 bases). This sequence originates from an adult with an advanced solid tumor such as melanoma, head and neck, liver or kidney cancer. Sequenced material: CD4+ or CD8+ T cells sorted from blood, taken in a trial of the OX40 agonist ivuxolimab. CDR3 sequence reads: CASSILEGDTQYF. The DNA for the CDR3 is TGTGCCAGCAGTATACTAGAGGGAGATACGCAGTATTTT.